The clone carrying this T cell receptor beta chain was observed many times. A TCRbeta library incorporating unique molecular identifiers was prepared. TCRdb reprocessed the PCR reads with MiXCR, giving one entry per CDR3 protein. The sample contains 190,000 or so distinct CDR3 sequences, about 6.4% of which appear only once. V trimming: 11 bases; J trimming: 2 bases; junction bases outside the gene matches: 3. Looked up from germline, CDR1 is LNHDA and CDR2 is SQIVND (reference sequence). This CDR3 is built from 12 residues. This sample stems from a study of T-cell reconstitution after alpha-beta-depleted transplantation in children.

V is TRBV19 and J is TRBJ1-2; TRBD1 agrees at 9 bases. The sequence came from a human donor who donated a stem cell graft to a child with Wiskott-Aldrich syndrome. This specimen was PBMCs from the stem cell graft donor, taken from the stem cell graft. The CDR3 nucleotides are TGTGCCGCGGACAGGGGAAACTATGGCTACACCTTC. This encodes CAADRGNYGYTF.